This T cell receptor beta chain is from a study of T cell responses to AZD1222 COVID-19 vaccine. A remark on this clone: Its antigen is currently unknown. At one of its ends the junction is not consistent with the germline gene, which may arise from a read error.

Germline lookup yields CDR1 ENHRY and CDR2 SYGVKD. The CDR3 contains 19 residues. General study findings and limits: Among spike-specific TCRs, nearly half reportedly target unmutated variant regions. Increases in Spike-specific TCR breadth and depth were seen after two AZD1222 doses. The sample set comprised mostly white British donors with more females, and clonal diversity was possibly underestimated. The CD4 TCRs associated with vaccination extended across spike and predominated at 160-218 and 743-854.

Clones were read by immunoSEQ multiplex PCR, and TCRdb kept only the in-frame ones, dropping some. Of 65,000 to 90,000 clones listed, roughly nine tenths were seen once; the top ten hold 7% to 10%. The TCR comes from an adult who received the AZD1222 COVID-19 vaccine. This material consisted of peripheral blood, taken 28 days after the second AZD1222 dose. The chain has TRBV10-3 and TRBJ2-3; TRBD2 matches 15 bases. CDR3 loop: CAIRPGLAGGGSLLHTQYF. The CDR3 DNA sequence: TGCGCCATCAGGCCCGGACTAGCGGGAGGGGGTTCGCTACTACATACGCAGTATTTT.